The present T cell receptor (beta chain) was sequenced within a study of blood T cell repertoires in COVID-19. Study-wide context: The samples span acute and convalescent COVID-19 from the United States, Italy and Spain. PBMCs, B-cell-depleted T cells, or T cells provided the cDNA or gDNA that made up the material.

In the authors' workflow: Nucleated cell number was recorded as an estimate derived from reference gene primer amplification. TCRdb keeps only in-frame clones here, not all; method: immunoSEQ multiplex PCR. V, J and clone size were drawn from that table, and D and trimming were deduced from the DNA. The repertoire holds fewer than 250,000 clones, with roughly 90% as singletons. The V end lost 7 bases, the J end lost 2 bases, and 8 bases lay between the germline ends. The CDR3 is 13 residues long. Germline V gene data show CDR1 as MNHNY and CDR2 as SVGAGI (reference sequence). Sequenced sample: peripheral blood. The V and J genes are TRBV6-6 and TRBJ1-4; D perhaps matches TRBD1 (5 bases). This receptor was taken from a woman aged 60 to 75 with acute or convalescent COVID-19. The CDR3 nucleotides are TGTGCCAGCAAAGGGGCGACTAATGAAAAACTGTTTTTT. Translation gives CASKGATNEKLFF.